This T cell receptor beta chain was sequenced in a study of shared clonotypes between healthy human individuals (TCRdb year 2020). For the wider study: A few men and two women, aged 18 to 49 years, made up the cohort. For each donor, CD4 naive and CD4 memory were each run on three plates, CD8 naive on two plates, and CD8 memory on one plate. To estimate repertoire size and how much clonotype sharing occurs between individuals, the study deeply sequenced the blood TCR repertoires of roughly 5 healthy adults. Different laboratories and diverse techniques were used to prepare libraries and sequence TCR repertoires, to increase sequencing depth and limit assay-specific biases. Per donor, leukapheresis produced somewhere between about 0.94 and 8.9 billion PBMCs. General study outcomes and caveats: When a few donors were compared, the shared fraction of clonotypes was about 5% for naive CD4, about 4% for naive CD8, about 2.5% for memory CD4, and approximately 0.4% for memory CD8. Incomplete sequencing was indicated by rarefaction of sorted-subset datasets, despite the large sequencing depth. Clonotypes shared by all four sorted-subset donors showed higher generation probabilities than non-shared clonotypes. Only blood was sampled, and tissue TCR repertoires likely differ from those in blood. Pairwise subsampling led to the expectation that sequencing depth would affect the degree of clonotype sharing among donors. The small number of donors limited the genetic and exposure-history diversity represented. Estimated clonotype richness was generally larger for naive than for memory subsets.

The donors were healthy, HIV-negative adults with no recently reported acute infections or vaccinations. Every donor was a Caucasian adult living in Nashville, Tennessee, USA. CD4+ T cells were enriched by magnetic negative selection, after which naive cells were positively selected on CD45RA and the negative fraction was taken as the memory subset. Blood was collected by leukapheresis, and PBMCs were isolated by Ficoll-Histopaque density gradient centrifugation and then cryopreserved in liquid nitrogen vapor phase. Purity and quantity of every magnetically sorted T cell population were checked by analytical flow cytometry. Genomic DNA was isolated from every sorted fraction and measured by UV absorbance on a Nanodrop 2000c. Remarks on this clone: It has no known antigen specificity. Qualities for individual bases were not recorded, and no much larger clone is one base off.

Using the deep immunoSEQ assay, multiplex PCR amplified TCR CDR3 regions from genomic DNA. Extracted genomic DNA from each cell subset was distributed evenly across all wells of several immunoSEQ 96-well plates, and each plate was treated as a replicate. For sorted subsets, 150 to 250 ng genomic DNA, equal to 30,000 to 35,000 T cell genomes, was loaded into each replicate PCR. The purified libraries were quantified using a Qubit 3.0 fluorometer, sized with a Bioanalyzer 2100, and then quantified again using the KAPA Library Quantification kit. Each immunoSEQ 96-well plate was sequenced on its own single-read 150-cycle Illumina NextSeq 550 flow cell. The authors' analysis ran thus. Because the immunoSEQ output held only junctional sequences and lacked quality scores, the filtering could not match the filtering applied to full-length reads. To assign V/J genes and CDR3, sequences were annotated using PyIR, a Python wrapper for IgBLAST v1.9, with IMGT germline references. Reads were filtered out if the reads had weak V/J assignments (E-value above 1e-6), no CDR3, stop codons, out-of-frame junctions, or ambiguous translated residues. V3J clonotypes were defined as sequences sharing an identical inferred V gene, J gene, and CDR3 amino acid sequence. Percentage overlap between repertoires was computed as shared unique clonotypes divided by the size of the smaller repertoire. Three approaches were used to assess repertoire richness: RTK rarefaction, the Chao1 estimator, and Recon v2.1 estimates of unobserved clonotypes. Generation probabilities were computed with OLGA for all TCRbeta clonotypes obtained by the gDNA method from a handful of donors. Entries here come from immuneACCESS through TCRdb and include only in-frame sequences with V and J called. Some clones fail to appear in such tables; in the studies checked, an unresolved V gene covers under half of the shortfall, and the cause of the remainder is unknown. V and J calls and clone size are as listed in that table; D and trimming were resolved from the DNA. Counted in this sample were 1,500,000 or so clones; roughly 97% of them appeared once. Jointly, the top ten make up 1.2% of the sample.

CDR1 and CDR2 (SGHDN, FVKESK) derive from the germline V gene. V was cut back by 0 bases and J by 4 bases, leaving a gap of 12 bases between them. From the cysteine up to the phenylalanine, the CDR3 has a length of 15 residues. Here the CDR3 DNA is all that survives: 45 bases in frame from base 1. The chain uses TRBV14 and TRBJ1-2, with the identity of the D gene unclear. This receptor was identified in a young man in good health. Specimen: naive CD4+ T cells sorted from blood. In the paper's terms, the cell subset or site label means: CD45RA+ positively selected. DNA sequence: TGTGCCAGCAGCCAAGACATCCGGGGAGGCTATGGCTACACCTTC. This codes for CASSQDIRGGYGYTF.